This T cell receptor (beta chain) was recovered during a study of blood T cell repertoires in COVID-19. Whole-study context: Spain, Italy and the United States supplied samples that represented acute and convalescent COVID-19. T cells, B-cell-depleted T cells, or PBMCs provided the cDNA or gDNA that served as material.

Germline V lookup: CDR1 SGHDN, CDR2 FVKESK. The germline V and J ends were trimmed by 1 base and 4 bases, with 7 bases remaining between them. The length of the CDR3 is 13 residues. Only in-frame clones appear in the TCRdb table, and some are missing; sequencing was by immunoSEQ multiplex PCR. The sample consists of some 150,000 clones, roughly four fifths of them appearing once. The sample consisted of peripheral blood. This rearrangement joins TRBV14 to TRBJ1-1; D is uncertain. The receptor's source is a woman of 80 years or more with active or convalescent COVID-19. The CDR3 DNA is TGTGCCAGCAGCCAAGGAGTACTCACTGAAGCTTTCTTT. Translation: CASSQGVLTEAFF.